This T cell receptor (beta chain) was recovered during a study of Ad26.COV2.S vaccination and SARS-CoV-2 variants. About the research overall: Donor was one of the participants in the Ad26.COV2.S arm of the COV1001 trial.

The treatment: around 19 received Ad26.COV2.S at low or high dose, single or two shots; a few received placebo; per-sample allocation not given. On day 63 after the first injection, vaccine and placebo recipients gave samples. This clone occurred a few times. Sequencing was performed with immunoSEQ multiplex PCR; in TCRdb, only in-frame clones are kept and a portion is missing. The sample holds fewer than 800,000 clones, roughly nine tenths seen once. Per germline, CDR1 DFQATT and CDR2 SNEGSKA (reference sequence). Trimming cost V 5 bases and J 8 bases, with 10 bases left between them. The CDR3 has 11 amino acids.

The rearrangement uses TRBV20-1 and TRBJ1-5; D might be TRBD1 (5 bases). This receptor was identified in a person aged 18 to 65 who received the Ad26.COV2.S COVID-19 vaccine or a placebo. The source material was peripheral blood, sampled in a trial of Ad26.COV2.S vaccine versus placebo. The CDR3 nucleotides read TGCAGTGCTGAGGTGGGGGAGCCCCAGCATTTT. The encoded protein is CSAEVGEPQHF.